This TCR beta chain was sequenced during a study of human T cells and chemical hapten exposure. Study in general: Skin of the upper inner arm, around 2 cm by around 2 cm, received 2% DPC for sensitization.

General study findings and limits: Sensitization with DPC brought no change to TCRs above 1 in 1000 in frequency. Against controls, expanded TCRs gave rise to significantly more large CDR3 similarity clusters.

To note about this clonotype: Its target is unknown.

Noted time point: patch test 1, 2 weeks after DPC sensitization. The treatment is: therapeutic diphenylcyclopropenone sensitization with weekly scalp DPC. People who gave samples had alopecia, were 18 to 70 years old, and were suitable for DPC. Each CDR3 protein gets one entry after TCRdb re-called the RACE reads with MiXCR. This sample has about 120,000 distinct CDR3 sequences, with roughly 13% found just once. This CDR3 spans 18 amino acids. Germline values: CDR1 SGDLS, CDR2 YYNGEE. The V segment lost 3 bases and the J segment 4 bases; nucleotides outside the gene matches: 17. The chain joins TRBV9 to TRBJ2-3; TRBD2 matches 7 bases. This clonotype originated in a man between 18 and 35 years old with alopecia areata. Some clones in this sample may be carry-over from other donors' samples. Material: whole blood, obtained in connection with sensitization to the hapten diphenylcyclopropenone (DPC). The CDR3 DNA reads TGTGCCAGCAGCGACCCGGCTGAGCGGACTAGATCTTCAGATACGCAGTATTTT. Its protein product is CASSDPAERTRSSDTQYF.